The entry below describes one T cell receptor (beta chain). Production of TCR cDNA was by 5'RACE template switching, which also added a universal primer site and UMIs. TCRdb analysed the 5' RACE reads with MiXCR anew, one entry per CDR3 protein. The repertoire has some 100,000 distinct CDR3 sequences, 8% to 10% of them found once; the top ten carry roughly 15%. These data come from a study of T cells after yellow fever vaccination. Findings of the study overall: Contamination of FACS-sorted repertoires by abundant clonotypes from the bulk population could occur.

From germline, CDR1 is GTSNPN and CDR2 SVGIG (reference sequence). Trimming removed 0 bases from V and 8 bases from J, with 13 bases in between. This CDR3 region has 13 residues. The input for sequencing was CD8+ T cells not binding an NS4B(214-222) dextramer, sorted from PBMCs, taken around 16 days after the first yellow fever vaccination. This clonotype was sampled from a man younger than 35 who received the YFV17D yellow fever vaccine. The chain joins TRBV30 to TRBJ1-1; no clear D gene. As DNA, the CDR3 is TGTGCCTGGAGTGTACCCGGACGAATAGAAGCTTTCTTT. Amino acid sequence: CAWSVPGRIEAFF.